This T cell receptor (beta chain) was sequenced in a study of beta chain features in type 1 diabetes. This clone has a handful of counts. Its antigen remains unidentified. Trimming took 1 base from V and 7 from J, leaving 10 bases between them. The CDR3 is made up of 13 amino acids. CDR1 KGHSH and CDR2 LQKENI come from the germline V gene. cDNA synthesis used the whole RNA isolate, giving expressed TCRB sequences. Here immunoSEQ multiplex PCR was the method, and the copy in TCRdb shows in-frame clones only, minus some. The sample yields 350,000 to 400,000 clones, around 12% seen once. Study-level points and caveats: When Type 1 diabetes patients were examined, their TCRB CDR3s proved moderately but significantly shorter in all four CD4+ subsets.

The chain uses TRBV18 and TRBJ1-1; D is uncertain. The source material was naive CD4+ T cells from blood. The sequence came from a woman between 18 and 29 years old with type 1 diabetes. The CDR3 loop reads CASSPLVQIEAFF. CDR3 DNA: TGTGCCAGCTCACCACTCGTGCAGATTGAAGCTTTCTTT.